These 24 T cell receptor beta chains share one sample of origin, sequenced in a study of Ad26.COV2.S vaccination and SARS-CoV-2 variants. The method was immunoSEQ multiplex PCR; TCRdb's version includes in-frame clones alone and lacks a portion of them. Of 350,000 to 450,000 clones listed, around 89% were seen once; the top ten hold around 1.9%. Treatment: around 19 received Ad26.COV2.S at low or high dose, single or two shots; roughly five received placebo; per-sample allocation not given. Sampling happened 63 days after the first vaccine or placebo injection. Sample: peripheral blood, taken in a trial of Ad26.COV2.S vaccine versus placebo. These receptors were obtained from a person aged 18-60 years who received the Ad26.COV2.S COVID-19 vaccine or a placebo.

This clone has a single count. The chain uses TRBV3-1 (or the pseudogene TRBV3-2) and TRBJ2-4, with 13 bases fitting TRBD2. Losses at the gene ends were 6 bases for V and 6 bases for J; bases not matched to a gene: 14. The CDR3 has 18 residues. Germline lookup yields CDR1 LGHDT and CDR2 YNNKEL (reference sequence). The CDR3 loop reads CASRPTSGRAQRGNIQYF. Here the CDR3 DNA reads TGTGCCAGCAGGCCCACTAGCGGGAGGGCCCAGAGGGGAAACATTCAGTACTTC.

The chain carries TRBV6-5 and TRBJ1-6; possibly TRBD1 for D (5 bases). Germline V gene lookup returns CDR1 MNHEY and CDR2 SVGAGI. CDR3 length: 14 residues. Trimming removed 2 bases at V and 6 bases at J, with 8 bases between. CDR3 sequence: CASSYAGTNSPLHF. CDR3 nucleotide sequence: TGTGCCAGCAGTTACGCTGGGACTAATTCACCCCTCCACTTT.

The chain carries TRBV2 and TRBJ1-1, with TRBD1 matching over 8 bases. This CDR3 region has 15 residues. Germline-derived CDR1 and CDR2 are SNHLY and FYNNEI. V lost 6 bases and J lost 1; bases outside the gene matches: 7. CDR3 in DNA: TGTGCCAGCAGACCACGGACAGGGACGAACACTGAAGCTTTCTTT. Its protein product is CASRPRTGTNTEAFF.

This chain links TRBV13 with TRBJ1-1; 9 nucleotides agree with TRBD1. V lost 4 bases and J lost 0; bases outside the gene matches: 6. This CDR3 spans 16 amino acids. Looked up from germline, CDR1 is PRHDT and CDR2 is FYEKMQ (reference sequence). In nucleotides, the CDR3 is TGTGCCAGCAGCTCGAGACAGGGGGGGTTGAACACTGAAGCTTTCTTT. Protein: CASSSRQGGLNTEAFF.

This chain links TRBV7-6 with TRBJ1-1; unclear D gene. V was trimmed by 3 bases and J by 0 bases, leaving 11 bases between them. This CDR3 comprises 15 residues. CDR1 and CDR2 (germline): SGHVS, FNYEAQ. The CDR3 DNA is TGTGCCAGCAGCTTTTTCCACGGAATGAACACTGAAGCTTTCTTT. Its protein is CASSFFHGMNTEAFF.

This chain uses TRBV7-9 with TRBJ2-7, with 8 nucleotides matching TRBD2. After removal of 2 bases from V and 1 base from J, the junction contained 13 bases not matched to a gene. Germline V gene lookup returns CDR1 SEHNR and CDR2 FQNEAQ (reference sequence). CDR3 length: 18 residues. The CDR3 nucleotides read TGTGCCAGCAGCTTACATCTAGGTCCCCGGGGGGGGTCCTACGAGCAGTACTTC. The encoded protein is CASSLHLGPRGGSYEQYF. The entire variable domain, with the rest obtained from reference TRBV7-9 and TRBJ2-7, is as follows: DTGVSQNPRHKITKRGQNVTFRCDPISEHNRLYWYRQTLGQGPEFLTYFQNEAQLEKSRLLSDRFSAERPKGSFSTLEIQRTEQGDSAMYLCASSLHLGPRGGSYEQYFGPGTRLTVT.

The chain employs TRBV2 and TRBJ2-4; D possibly corresponds to TRBD2 (6 bases). Germline V gene lookup returns CDR1 SNHLY and CDR2 FYNNEI. The CDR3 is made up of 14 amino acids. V was pared by 7 bases and J by 6 bases, with 16 bases between. The chain's CDR3 is CASKRVIVGNIQYF. Written as DNA, the CDR3 is TGTGCCAGCAAGCGGGTGATAGTAGGAAACATTCAGTACTTC.

The CDR3: CASSGRAVDTGELFF. The CDR3 coding sequence is TGTGCCAGCAGCGGTCGGGCGGTGGACACCGGGGAGCTGTTTTTT. The V and J genes are TRBV5-8 and TRBJ2-2; D unclear. Germline CDR1 and CDR2: SGHTS and YDEGEE. V was pared by 4 bases and J by 3 bases, with 13 bases between. The CDR3 is 15 amino acids.

As regards this clone: One end of the junction does not line up with germline, which may come from a read error. The chain is built from TRBV7-7 and TRBJ2-2, with 13 nucleotides matching TRBD2. The CDR3 is 19 residues long. Germline V gene lookup returns CDR1 SSHAT and CDR2 FNYEAQ (reference sequence). The CDR3 sequence: CASSLEGRTSGSLTGELFF. CDR3 DNA sequence: TGTGCTAGCAGCTTAGAGGGCAGGACTAGCGGGAGTCTGACCGGGGAGCTGTTTTTT.

The CDR3 coding sequence is TGTGCCAGTAGTATAGCAGGACTAGCCTACGAGCAGTACTTC. Amino acid sequence: CASSIAGLAYEQYF. The chain has TRBV19 and TRBJ2-7; TRBD2 agrees at 7 bases. Germline loops: CDR1 LNHDA, CDR2 SQIVND (reference sequence). The length of the CDR3 is 14 residues. The ends lost 1 base at V and 2 bases at J; junction bases unmatched: 2.

V usage is TRBV5-1 and J usage is TRBJ2-5, with D hard to call. Germline values: CDR1 SGHRS, CDR2 YFSETQ. The CDR3 sequence is 17 residues long. V was trimmed by 4 bases and J by 1 base, leaving 20 bases between them. CDR3 amino acids: CASSPARVMGFQETQYF. CDR3 nucleotide sequence: TGCGCCAGCAGCCCTGCAAGAGTGATGGGGTTCCAAGAGACCCAGTACTTC.

The chain links TRBV30 to TRBJ2-5, with 7 nucleotides matching TRBD2. The V gene's germline CDR1 is GTSNPN and CDR2 SVGIG (reference sequence). The CDR3 length is 15 residues. With V trimmed by 5 bases and J by 1 base, 10 bases remained unmatched. Here the CDR3 DNA reads TGTGCCTGGGGCGGGCAAGCGGGGCGCCAAGAGACCCAGTACTTC. This gives the protein CAWGGQAGRQETQYF.

The V call is TRBV15, the J call TRBJ2-3; 9 bases are a match to TRBD2. Germline V gene lookup returns CDR1 LNHNV and CDR2 YYDKDF (reference sequence). With V trimmed by 5 bases and J by 0 bases, 9 bases remained unmatched. This CDR3 comprises 17 residues. DNA for the CDR3: TGTGCCACCAGCGGCGGGGCTAGCGGGATGAGCACAGATACGCAGTATTTT. It codes for CATSGGASGMSTDTQYF.

This chain uses TRBV9 with TRBJ2-2; the match to TRBD1 covers 12 bases. Germline CDR1 is SGDLS and CDR2 is YYNGEE. The CDR3 loop spans 16 amino acids. J gave up 7 bases and V 3 bases, and 7 bases lay outside the gene matches. This CDR3 is CASSERDRGRSGELFF. Here the CDR3 DNA reads TGTGCCAGCAGCGAACGGGACAGGGGGCGTAGCGGGGAGCTGTTTTTT.

The genes are TRBV3-1 (or the pseudogene TRBV3-2) and TRBJ2-2, with 7 bases lining up with TRBD1. The CDR3 runs to 18 residues. V gave up 1 base and J gave up 0 bases; unmatched junction bases: 8. The germline CDR1 and CDR2 sequences are LGHDT and YNNKEL (reference sequence). The CDR3 loop is CASSQVPQGFANTGELFF. The CDR3 coding sequence is TGTGCCAGCAGCCAAGTCCCACAGGGGTTCGCGAACACCGGGGAGCTGTTTTTT.

The gene calls are TRBV5-1 and TRBJ1-3; 7 bases match TRBD1. Germline V CDR1 and CDR2: SGHRS, YFSETQ. This CDR3 spans 16 amino acids. The V and J ends lost 6 bases and 1 base, in that order; junction bases with no gene match: 10. The CDR3: CASTRQGPESGNTIYF. The CDR3, as DNA: TGCGCCAGCACTAGACAGGGACCCGAATCTGGAAACACCATATATTTT.

V and J are TRBV25-1 and TRBJ1-2; D is perhaps TRBD1 (5 bases). The CDR3 extends over 15 amino acids. CDR1 is MGHDK and CDR2 is SYGVNS in the germline V gene. V was cut by 3 bases and J by 0 bases, with 11 bases left in between. CDR3 in amino acids: CASSDPGLANYGYTF. The DNA for the CDR3 is TGTGCCAGCAGTGACCCAGGGTTGGCTAACTATGGCTACACCTTC.

The rearrangement uses TRBV30 and TRBJ2-3, with 11 bases fitting TRBD1. The CDR3 runs 16 residues. Trimming at V came to 2 bases and at J to 2 bases, leaving 6 bases not matched to a gene. CDR1 and CDR2 (germline): GTSNPN, SVGIG (reference sequence). This chain's CDR3 is CAWSYGTGGFTDTQYF. The CDR3 bases are TGTGCCTGGAGTTACGGGACAGGGGGATTCACAGATACGCAGTATTTT.

V gene TRBV7-8 combines with J gene TRBJ2-3; D remains unclear. V was cut by 5 bases and J by 6 bases, with 15 bases left in between. Germline lookup yields CDR1 SGHVS and CDR2 FQNEAQ. This CDR3 comprises 14 residues. CDR3 sequence reads: CASSVTRIRDTQYF. The CDR3 nucleotides read TGTGCCAGCAGCGTTACCAGGATCAGGGATACGCAGTATTTT.

The chain employs TRBV27 and TRBJ2-7; 11 nucleotides agree with TRBD2. V dropped 5 bases and J dropped 3; count of bases not matched to a gene: 18. The CDR3 length is 19 residues. Germline CDR1 MNHEY, CDR2 SMNVEV (reference sequence). CDR3 loop: CASSPRMPGLAEPIYEQYF. As DNA, the CDR3 is TGTGCCAGCAGTCCCCGAATGCCGGGACTAGCGGAGCCCATCTACGAGCAGTACTTC.

This clone was recorded a few times. This sequence joins TRBV6-4 and TRBJ1-1; 10 bases map to TRBD1. CDR1 and CDR2 (germline): MRHNA, SNTAGT. The CDR3 consists of 16 residues. Trimming removed 6 bases from V and 4 bases from J; junction bases left unmatched: 11. In DNA, the CDR3 is TGTGCCAGCAGCCCGACAGGGGGCGAAGGGGGCACTGAAGCTTTCTTT. Protein: CASSPTGGEGGTEAFF.

The chain couples TRBV7-8 to TRBJ1-2, with D possibly being TRBD1 (6 bases). The germline V gene has CDR1 SGHVS and CDR2 FQNEAQ. The CDR3 contains 13 residues. The V end was cut by 5 bases, the J end by 4 bases, with 11 bases between. The CDR3 protein is CASSITGLYGYTF. The CDR3 DNA reads as TGTGCCAGCAGCATTACAGGGCTCTATGGCTACACCTTC.

The chain uses TRBV7-2 and TRBJ1-2; perhaps TRBD1 as D (5 bases). The CDR3 is 13 amino acids. Trimming pared 1 base from V and 5 bases from J, leaving 8 bases between. CDR1 and CDR2 (germline): SGHTA, FQGNSA. CDR3 nucleotide sequence: TGTGCCAGCAGCTTAGGGACAAAATATGGCTACACCTTC. This codes for CASSLGTKYGYTF.

This chain joins TRBV4-3 and TRBJ2-2; 8 bases are shared with TRBD2. The CDR3 spans 16 residues. Germline CDR1 is LGHNA and CDR2 is YSLEER. The V gene end was trimmed by 4 bases and the J gene end by 3 bases; junction bases not matched to a gene: 7. CDR3 residues: CASSLLPGGDTGELFF. The CDR3 nucleotides read TGCGCCAGCAGCCTCCTCCCGGGAGGGGACACCGGGGAGCTGTTTTTT.